This is a list of T cell receptor beta chains from one sample in a study of cytomegalovirus exposure and HLA in healthy donors. Produced via immunoSEQ multiplex PCR; TCRdb's table is partial and in-frame only. The sample carries about 160,000 clones, roughly 80% recorded once. The sequencing input was PBMCs. These receptor sequences come from a male donor in good health and CMV-seronegative. Both conserved end residues are part of each CDR3. A D gene is named only where the DNA matches it firmly. The listing skips clone size in some rows; elsewhere it reads once, few, many or a size class.

clone_size	d_call	j_call	v_call	cdr3_nt	cdr3_aa
.	.	TRBJ2-7	TRBV2	TGTGCCAGCAGTGAAGCGCTTCGGTTATACGAGCAGTACTTC	CASSEALRLYEQYF
.	TRBD1	TRBJ2-7	TRBV7-9	TGTGCCAGCAGCTCCCGGGACAGGGTGCCCTACGAGCAGTACTTC	CASSSRDRVPYEQYF
.	.	TRBJ2-1	TRBV4-3	TGCGCCAGCAGCCAAGATTGGGGGCCCCCAGATGAGCAGTTCTTC	CASSQDWGPPDEQFF
.	TRBD1	TRBJ1-6	TRBV5-3	TGTGCCAGAAGAAACCGGACAGGCGGCGGGGAACCCTTCACCCTCCACTTT	CARRNRTGGGEPFTLHF
.	TRBD1	TRBJ2-2	TRBV5-6	TGTGCCAGCAGCTTCGGAACAGGGGGCAGGGCCGGGGAGCTGTTTTTT	CASSFGTGGRAGELFF
.	TRBD1	TRBJ2-5	TRBV18	TGTGCCAGCTCACCAAGGCAGACAGGGGGGCACCAAGAGACCCAGTACTTC	CASSPRQTGGHQETQYF
.	TRBD2	TRBJ2-3	TRBV7-8	TGTGCCAGCAGCTTAGTGGCGGGAGCCACAGATACGCAGTATTTT	CASSLVAGATDTQYF
.	.	TRBJ1-1	TRBV19	TGTGCCAGTAGTATAGGAGGTATTGAGACTGAAGCTTTCTTT	CASSIGGIETEAFF
.	TRBD1	TRBJ1-1	TRBV6-1	TGTGCCAGCAGAGCCGACAGGGGGCTCACTGAAGCTTTCTTT	CASRADRGLTEAFF
.	TRBD2	TRBJ2-1	TRBV7-9	TGTGCCAGCAGCTACCGGACTAGCAGGAATGAGCAGTTCTTC	CASSYRTSRNEQFF
.	TRBD1	TRBJ2-5	TRBV11-2	TGTGCCAGCAGCCCAACAGGGGGCTGGGAGACCCAGTACTTC	CASSPTGGWETQYF
.	.	TRBJ2-7	TRBV6-5	TGTGCCAGCAGTTACTCGAGGGCCCAAGCCTACGAGCAGTACTTC	CASSYSRAQAYEQYF
few	.	TRBJ1-1	TRBV11-2	TGTGCCAGCAGCTTAGAAGGCGGACTGACTGAAGCTTTCTTT	CASSLEGGLTEAFF
.	.	TRBJ1-2	TRBV6-4	TGTGCCAGCAGTGCGTGGGGGCGCGGGGGCTACACCTTC	CASSAWGRGGYTF
once	.	TRBJ2-3	TRBV7-2	TGTGCCAGCAGCTTAGCAGTGAGAGATACGCAGTATTTT	CASSLAVRDTQYF
few	.	TRBJ1-4	TRBV5-1	TGCGCCAGCAGCTACAGGACAGTGCAGGAGAGTAATGAAAAACTGTTTTTT	CASSYRTVQESNEKLFF
.	TRBD1	TRBJ2-7	TRBV5-1	TGCGCCAGCAGGAGCATAGGAGGACAGGGGATCAACGAGCAGTACTTC	CASRSIGGQGINEQYF
.	TRBD1	TRBJ1-1	TRBV10-3	TGTGCCACCAAGGACAGGACCACTGAAGCTTTCTTT	CATKDRTTEAFF